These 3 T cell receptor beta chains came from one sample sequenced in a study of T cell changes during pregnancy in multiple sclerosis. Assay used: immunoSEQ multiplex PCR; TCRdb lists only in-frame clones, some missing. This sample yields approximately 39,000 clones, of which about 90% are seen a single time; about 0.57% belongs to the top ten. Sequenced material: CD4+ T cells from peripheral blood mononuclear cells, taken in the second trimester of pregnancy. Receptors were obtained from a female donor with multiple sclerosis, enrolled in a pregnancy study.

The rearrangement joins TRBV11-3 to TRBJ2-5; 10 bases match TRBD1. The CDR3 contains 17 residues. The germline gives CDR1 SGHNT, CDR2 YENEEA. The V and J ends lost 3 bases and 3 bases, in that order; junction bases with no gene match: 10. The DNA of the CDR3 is TGTGCCAGCAGCTTGGGAAGGGGGGACAGGGGAAAAGAGACCCAGTACTTC. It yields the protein CASSLGRGDRGKETQYF.

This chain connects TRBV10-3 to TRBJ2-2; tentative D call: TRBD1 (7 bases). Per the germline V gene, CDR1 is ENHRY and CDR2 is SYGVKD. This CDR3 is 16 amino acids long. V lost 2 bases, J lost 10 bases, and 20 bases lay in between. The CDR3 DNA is TGTGCCATCAGTGAGGGAGGGGGCGCCTTAGGTCTGGAGCTGTTTTTT. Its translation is CAISEGGGALGLELFF.

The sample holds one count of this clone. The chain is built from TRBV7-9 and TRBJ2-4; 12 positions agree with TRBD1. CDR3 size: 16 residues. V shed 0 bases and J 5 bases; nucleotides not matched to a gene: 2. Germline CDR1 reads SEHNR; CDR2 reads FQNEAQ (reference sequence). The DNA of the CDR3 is TGTGCCAGCAGCTTAGCCGGGACAGGGGGCCAAAACATTCAGTACTTC. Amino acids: CASSLAGTGGQNIQYF.